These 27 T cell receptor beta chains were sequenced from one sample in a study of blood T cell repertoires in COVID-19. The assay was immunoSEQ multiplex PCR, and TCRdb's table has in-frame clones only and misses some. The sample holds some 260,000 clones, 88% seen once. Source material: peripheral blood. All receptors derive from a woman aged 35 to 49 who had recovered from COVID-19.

This CDR3 reads CAISEFPLNTGELFF. The CDR3 coding sequence is TGTGCCATCAGTGAGTTCCCCCTGAACACCGGGGAGCTGTTTTTT. This chain uses TRBV10-3 with TRBJ2-2; D call uncertain. V gave up 1 base and J gave up 1 base, with 7 bases separating them. The CDR3 runs to 15 residues. From germline, CDR1 is ENHRY and CDR2 SYGVKD.

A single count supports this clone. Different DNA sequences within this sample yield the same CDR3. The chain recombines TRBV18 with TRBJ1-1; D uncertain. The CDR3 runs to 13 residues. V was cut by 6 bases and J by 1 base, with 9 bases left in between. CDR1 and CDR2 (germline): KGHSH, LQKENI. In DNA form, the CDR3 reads TGTGCCAGCTCCCCCCGTCCGAACACTGAAGCTTTCTTT. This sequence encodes CASSPRPNTEAFF.

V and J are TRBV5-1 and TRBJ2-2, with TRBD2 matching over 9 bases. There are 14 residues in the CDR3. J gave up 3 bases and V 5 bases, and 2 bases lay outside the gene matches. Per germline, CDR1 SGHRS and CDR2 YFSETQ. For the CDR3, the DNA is TGCGCCAGCAGGAAGCGGGGGGACACCGGGGAGCTGTTTTTT. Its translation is CASRKRGDTGELFF.

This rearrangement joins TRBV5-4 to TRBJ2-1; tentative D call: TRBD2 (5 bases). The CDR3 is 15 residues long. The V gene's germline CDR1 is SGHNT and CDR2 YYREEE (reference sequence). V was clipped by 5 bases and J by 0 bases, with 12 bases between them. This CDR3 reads CASSRPGSSYNEQFF. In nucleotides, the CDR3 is TGTGCCAGCAGTCGTCCGGGGAGCTCCTACAATGAGCAGTTCTTC. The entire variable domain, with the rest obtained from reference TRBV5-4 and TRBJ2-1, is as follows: ETGVTQSPTHLIKTRGQQVTLRCSSQSGHNTVSWYQQALGQGPQFIFQYYREEENGRGNFPPRFSGLQFPNYSSELNVNALELDDSALYLCASSRPGSSYNEQFFGPGTRLTVL.

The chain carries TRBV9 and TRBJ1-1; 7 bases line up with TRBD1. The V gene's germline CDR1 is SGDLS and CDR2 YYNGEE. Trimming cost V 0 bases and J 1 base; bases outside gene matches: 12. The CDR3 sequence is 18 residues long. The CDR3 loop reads CASSVVGWAGGKNTEAFF. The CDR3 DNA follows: TGTGCCAGCAGCGTAGTAGGCTGGGCAGGGGGTAAGAACACTGAAGCTTTCTTT.

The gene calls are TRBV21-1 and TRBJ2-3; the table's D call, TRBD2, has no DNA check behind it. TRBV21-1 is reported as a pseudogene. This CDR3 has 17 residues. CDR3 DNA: TGTGCCAGCAGCACTTGGGTTAGCGGGACCTTCACAGATACGCAGTATTTT. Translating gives CASSTWVSGTFTDTQYF.

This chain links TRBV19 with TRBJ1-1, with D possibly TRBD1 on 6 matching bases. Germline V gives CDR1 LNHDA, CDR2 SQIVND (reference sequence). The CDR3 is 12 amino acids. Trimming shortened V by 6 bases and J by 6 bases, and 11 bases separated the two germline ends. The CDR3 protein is CASSRDIAEAFF. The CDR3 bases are TGTGCCAGTAGCCGGGACATCGCTGAAGCTTTCTTT.

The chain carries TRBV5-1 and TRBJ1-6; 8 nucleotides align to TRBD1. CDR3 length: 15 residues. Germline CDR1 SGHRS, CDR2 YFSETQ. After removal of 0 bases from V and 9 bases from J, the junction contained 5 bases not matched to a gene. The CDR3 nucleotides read TGCGCCAGCAGCTTGGATGGACAGGGTGGTTCACCCCTCCACTTT. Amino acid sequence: CASSLDGQGGSPLHF.

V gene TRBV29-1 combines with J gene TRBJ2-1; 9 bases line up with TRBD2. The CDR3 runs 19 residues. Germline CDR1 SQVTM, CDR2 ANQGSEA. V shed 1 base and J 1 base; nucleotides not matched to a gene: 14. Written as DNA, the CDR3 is TGCAGCGTTGAAGGGGGGCCAACCTTTAGCGGGAGTTCCTACAATGAGCAGTTCTTC. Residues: CSVEGGPTFSGSSYNEQFF.

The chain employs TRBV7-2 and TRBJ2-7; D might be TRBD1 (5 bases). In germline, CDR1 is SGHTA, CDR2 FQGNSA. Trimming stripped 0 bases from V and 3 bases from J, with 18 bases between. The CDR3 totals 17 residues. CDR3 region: CASSLAPRDRPLYEQYF. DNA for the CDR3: TGTGCCAGCAGCTTAGCCCCAAGAGACAGACCCCTCTACGAGCAGTACTTC.

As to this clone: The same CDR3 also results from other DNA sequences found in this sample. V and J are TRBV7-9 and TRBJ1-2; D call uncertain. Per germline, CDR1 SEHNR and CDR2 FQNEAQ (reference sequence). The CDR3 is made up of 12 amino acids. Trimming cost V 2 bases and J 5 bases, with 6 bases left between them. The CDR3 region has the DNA TGTGCCAGCAGCTTAAGGAGTTATGGCTACACCTTC. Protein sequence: CASSLRSYGYTF.

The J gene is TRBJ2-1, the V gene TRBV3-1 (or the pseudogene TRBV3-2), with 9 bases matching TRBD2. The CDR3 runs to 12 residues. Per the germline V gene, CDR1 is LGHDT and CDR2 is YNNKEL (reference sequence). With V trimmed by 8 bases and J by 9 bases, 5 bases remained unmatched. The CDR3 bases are TGTGCCAGCTGGGGACTAGCTGGTGAGCAGTTCTTC. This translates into CASWGLAGEQFF.

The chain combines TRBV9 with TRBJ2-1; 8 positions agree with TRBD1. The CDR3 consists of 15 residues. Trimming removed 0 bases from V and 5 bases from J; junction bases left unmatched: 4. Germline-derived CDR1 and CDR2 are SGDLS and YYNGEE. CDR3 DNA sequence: TGTGCCAGCAGCGTAGGCCAGGGGGCCCACAATGAGCAGTTCTTC. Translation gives CASSVGQGAHNEQFF.

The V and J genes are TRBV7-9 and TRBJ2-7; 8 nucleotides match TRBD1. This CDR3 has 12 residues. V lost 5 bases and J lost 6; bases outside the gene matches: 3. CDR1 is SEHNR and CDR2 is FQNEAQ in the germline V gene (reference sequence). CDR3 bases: TGTGCCAGCAGCCGCGGACAGGGCGAGCAGTACTTC. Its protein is CASSRGQGEQYF.

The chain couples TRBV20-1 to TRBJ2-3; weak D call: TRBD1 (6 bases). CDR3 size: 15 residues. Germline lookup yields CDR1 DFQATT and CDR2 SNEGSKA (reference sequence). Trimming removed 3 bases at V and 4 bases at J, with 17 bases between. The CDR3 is CSASRTANRPDTQYF. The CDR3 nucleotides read TGCAGTGCTAGTAGGACAGCCAACCGGCCAGATACGCAGTATTTT.

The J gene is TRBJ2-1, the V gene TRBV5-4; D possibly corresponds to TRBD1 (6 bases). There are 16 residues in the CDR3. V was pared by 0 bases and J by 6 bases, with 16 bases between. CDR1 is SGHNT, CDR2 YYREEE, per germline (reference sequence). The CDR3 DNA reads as TGTGCCAGCAGCTTGGCCGCCAGGGGTTGGGGCAATGAGCAGTTCTTC. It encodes CASSLAARGWGNEQFF.

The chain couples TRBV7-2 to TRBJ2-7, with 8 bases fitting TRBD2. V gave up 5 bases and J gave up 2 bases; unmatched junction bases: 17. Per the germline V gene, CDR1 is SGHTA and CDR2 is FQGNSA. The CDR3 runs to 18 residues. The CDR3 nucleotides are TGTGCCAGCAGCCCCGGGGGGGGCACTAGCCGGGGTACCTACGAGCAGTACTTC. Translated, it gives CASSPGGGTSRGTYEQYF.

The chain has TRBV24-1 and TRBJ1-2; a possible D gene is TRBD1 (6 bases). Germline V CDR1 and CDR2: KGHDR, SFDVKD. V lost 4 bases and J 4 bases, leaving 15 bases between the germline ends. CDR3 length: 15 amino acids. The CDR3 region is CATSDRTGFGYGYTF. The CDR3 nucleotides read TGTGCCACCAGTGACCGAACAGGGTTCGGCTATGGCTACACCTTC.

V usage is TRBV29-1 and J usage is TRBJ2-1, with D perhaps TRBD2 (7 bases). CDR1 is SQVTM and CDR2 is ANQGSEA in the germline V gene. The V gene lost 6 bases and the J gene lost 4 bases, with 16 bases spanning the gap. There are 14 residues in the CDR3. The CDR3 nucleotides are TGCAGCGTCGGGGGGCTAGCGCGATACAATGAGCAGTTCTTC. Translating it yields CSVGGLARYNEQFF.

For the CDR3, the DNA is TGTGCCACCAGTGATTTTGAGGGCACAGATACGCAGTATTTT. It translates to CATSDFEGTDTQYF. The chain joins TRBV24-1 to TRBJ2-3; D remains ambiguous. Looked up from germline, CDR1 is KGHDR and CDR2 is SFDVKD. Trimming stripped 1 base from V and 1 base from J, with 5 bases between. CDR3 length equals 14 residues.

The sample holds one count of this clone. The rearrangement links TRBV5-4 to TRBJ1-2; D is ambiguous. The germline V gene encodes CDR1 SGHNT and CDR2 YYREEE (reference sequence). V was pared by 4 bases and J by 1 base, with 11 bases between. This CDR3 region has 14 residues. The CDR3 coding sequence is TGTGCCAGCAGCCCCACCGGTTTTAACTATGGCTACACCTTC. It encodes CASSPTGFNYGYTF.

The CDR3 DNA reads as TGTGCCTGGAGGTGGGTGGGGACAGCTAAAGCTGAAGCTTTCTTT. This gives the protein CAWRWVGTAKAEAFF. The gene calls are TRBV30 and TRBJ1-1; TRBD1 matches at 7 bases. CDR3 length equals 15 residues. The germline V gene has CDR1 GTSNPN and CDR2 SVGIG (reference sequence). Trimming took 3 bases from V and 6 from J; bases not matched to a gene: 13.

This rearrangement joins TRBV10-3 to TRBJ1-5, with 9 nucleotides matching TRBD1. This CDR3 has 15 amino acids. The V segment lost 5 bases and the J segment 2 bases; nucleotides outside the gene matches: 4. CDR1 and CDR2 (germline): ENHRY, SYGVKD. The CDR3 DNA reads TGTGCCATCAGTATCGGGGACAGGGGCAATCAGCCCCAGCATTTT. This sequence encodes CAISIGDRGNQPQHF.

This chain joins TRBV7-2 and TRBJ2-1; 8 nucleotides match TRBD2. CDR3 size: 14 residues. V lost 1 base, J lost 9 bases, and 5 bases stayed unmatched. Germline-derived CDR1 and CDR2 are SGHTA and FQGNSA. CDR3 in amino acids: CASSLVGTRAEQFF. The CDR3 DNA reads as TGTGCCAGCAGCTTAGTTGGGACTAGGGCTGAGCAGTTCTTC.

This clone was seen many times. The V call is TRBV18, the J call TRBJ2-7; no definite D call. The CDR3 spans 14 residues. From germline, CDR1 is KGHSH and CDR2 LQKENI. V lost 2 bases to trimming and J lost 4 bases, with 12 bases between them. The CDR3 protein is CASSPTEVGYEQYF. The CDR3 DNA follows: TGTGCCAGCTCACCAACCGAGGTGGGTTACGAGCAGTACTTC.

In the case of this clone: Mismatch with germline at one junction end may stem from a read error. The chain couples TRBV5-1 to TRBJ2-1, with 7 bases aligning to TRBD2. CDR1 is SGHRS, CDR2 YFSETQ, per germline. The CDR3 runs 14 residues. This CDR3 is CASGHRGDYDEQFF. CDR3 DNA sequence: TGCGCCAGCGGCCACAGAGGGGACTACGATGAGCAGTTCTTC.

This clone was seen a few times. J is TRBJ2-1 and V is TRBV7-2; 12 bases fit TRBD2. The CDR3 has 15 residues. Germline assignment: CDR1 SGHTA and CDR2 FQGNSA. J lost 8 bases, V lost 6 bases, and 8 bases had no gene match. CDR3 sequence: CASRSTSGRGDEQFF. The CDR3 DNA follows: TGTGCCAGCAGGTCGACTAGCGGGAGAGGTGATGAGCAGTTCTTC.